A single sample gave rise to the 6 T cell receptor beta chains below, sequenced in a study of post-analysis software for immune sequencing data. cDNA libraries for TCR beta contained unique molecular identifiers. TCRdb used MiXCR to reprocess the PCR reads, holding one entry per CDR3 protein. Of hundreds of thousands of distinct CDR3 sequences in the sample, roughly 29% were seen once. Overall study findings and caveats: Four or five TRBV segments occurring more often in patients than controls included TRBV5-6, TRBV5-1 and TRBV20-1.

No antigen has been assigned to these receptors. The sequenced sample was blood. Receptor source: a girl under 18 with multiple sclerosis.

The J gene is TRBJ1-2, the V gene TRBV28, with 7 nucleotides matching TRBD1. There are 14 residues in the CDR3. V shed 5 bases, J shed 3 bases, and the junction held 6 bases outside the gene matches. CDR1 is MDHEN, CDR2 SYDVKM, per germline. CDR3 sequence: CASSPQGGYYGYTF. CDR3 sequence (DNA): TGTGCCAGCAGTCCCCAGGGGGGGTACTATGGCTACACCTTC.

This chain links TRBV9 with TRBJ1-4; the D is unclear. The ends were cut back, 0 bases at V and 0 bases at J, with 6 bases in the middle. CDR1 is SGDLS and CDR2 is YYNGEE in the germline V gene. The CDR3 extends over 15 amino acids. The CDR3 sequence: CASSVADTTNEKLFF. Written as DNA, the CDR3 is TGTGCCAGCAGCGTAGCAGACACAACTAATGAAAAACTGTTTTTT.

Only a few counts were recorded for this clonotype. The V and J genes are TRBV6-1 and TRBJ2-5; 7 nucleotides agree with TRBD2. Trimming removed 4 bases from V and 4 bases from J; junction bases left unmatched: 6. This CDR3 contains 14 residues. Germline CDR1 reads MNHNS; CDR2 reads SASEGT. The CDR3 DNA sequence: TGTGCCAGCAGTGGCGGGAGTCTACGAGAGACCCAGTACTTC. Protein product: CASSGGSLRETQYF.

This sequence joins TRBV20-1 and TRBJ2-1, with D perhaps assigned TRBD1 or TRBD2 (6 bases each). Germline CDR1 reads DFQATT; CDR2 reads SNEGSKA (reference sequence). V lost 1 base and J 8 bases, leaving 24 bases between the germline ends. This CDR3 comprises 17 residues. The CDR3 nucleotides are TGCAGTGCTAGAGGGGAGAGGGGGGAGGAGGCGAGCGATGAGCAGTTCTTC. Protein sequence: CSARGERGEEASDEQFF.

This sequence joins TRBV7-2 and TRBJ2-1; TRBD1 might be the D (6 bases). This CDR3 is 17 amino acids long. The germline V gene has CDR1 SGHTA and CDR2 FQGNSA. The ends were cut back, 5 bases at V and 0 bases at J, with 17 bases in the middle. The DNA for the CDR3 is TGTGCCAGCAGCCTCCGCCTGGGGGACATCTCCTACAATGAGCAGTTCTTC. It translates to CASSLRLGDISYNEQFF.

The chain combines TRBV18 with TRBJ2-5, with no clear D. The J call could be wrong; TRBJ2-7 is a better fit for the DNA end. There are 15 residues in the CDR3. Germline CDR1 KGHSH, CDR2 LQKENI. CDR3 amino acids: CASSPSNHYTYEQYF. For the CDR3, the DNA is TGTGCCAGCTCACCCTCCAATCATTACACCTACGAGCAGTACTTC.